The 15 T cell receptor beta chains below come from one sample, sequenced in a study of shared clonotypes between healthy human individuals. Generated by immunoSEQ multiplex PCR, the TCRdb table keeps only in-frame clones and is missing some. This sample has about 690,000 clones, with 80% to 95% found just once. The sequenced sample consisted of memory CD8+ T cells from PBMCs. The subset is: CD45RO+ cells pooled with CCR7-negative TemRA cells. These receptors were obtained from a man aged 18 to 29 in good health. Some clones in this sample may be carry-over from other donors' samples.

The chain combines TRBV1 with TRBJ2-1; the table names TRBD2, a call not compared with the DNA. TRBV1 is recorded as a pseudogene. This CDR3 spans 19 amino acids. CDR3 protein: CTSSLNLPCVDSSYNEQFF. CDR3 bases: TGCACCAGCAGCTTAAACTTGCCCTGTGTTGATAGCTCCTACAATGAGCAGTTCTTC.

The genes are TRBV19 and TRBJ1-5, with TRBD1 as a possible D gene (5 bases). Germline V CDR1 and CDR2: LNHDA, SQIVND (reference sequence). This CDR3 region has 14 residues. With 6 bases removed from V and 5 bases from J, the gap between germline ends came to 14 bases. CDR3 protein: CASRPPWGDQPQHF. DNA for the CDR3: TGTGCCAGTAGACCCCCGTGGGGGGATCAGCCCCAGCATTTT.

The chain uses TRBV7-6 and TRBJ1-2; D perhaps matches TRBD1 (5 bases). The CDR3 loop spans 13 amino acids. Trimming pared 5 bases from V and 4 bases from J, leaving 11 bases between. From germline, CDR1 is SGHVS and CDR2 FNYEAQ. As DNA, the CDR3 is TGTGCCAGCAGCCCGGGGGGACCCTATGGCTACACCTTC. It specifies CASSPGGPYGYTF.

The chain combines TRBV9 with TRBJ2-1; the match to TRBD2 covers 8 bases. V was pared by 4 bases and J by 6 bases, with 15 bases of the junction left unmatched. From germline, CDR1 is SGDLS and CDR2 YYNGEE. The CDR3 covers 17 residues. This CDR3 reads CASSPFPGAGAGNEQFF. As DNA, the CDR3 is TGTGCCAGCAGCCCCTTCCCGGGAGCGGGGGCGGGCAATGAGCAGTTCTTC.

The chain employs TRBV13 and TRBJ2-7, with 11 bases fitting TRBD2. Germline loops: CDR1 PRHDT, CDR2 FYEKMQ (reference sequence). Trimming took 0 bases from V and 5 from J; bases not matched to a gene: 6. This CDR3 contains 16 residues. In DNA form, the CDR3 reads TGTGCCAGCAGCTTAGGGGTAGCGGGAGGGCCTAACGAGCAGTACTTC. Protein product: CASSLGVAGGPNEQYF. The entire variable domain, with the rest obtained from reference TRBV13 and TRBJ2-7, is as follows: AAGVIQSPRHLIKEKRETATLKCYPIPRHDTVYWYQQGPGQDPQFLISFYEKMQSDKGSIPDRFSAQQFSDYHSELNMSSLELGDSALYFCASSLGVAGGPNEQYFGPGTRLTVT.

V usage is TRBV5-1 and J usage is TRBJ1-1; D is uncertain. This CDR3 region has 13 residues. V was trimmed by 2 bases and J by 0 bases, leaving 5 bases between them. CDR1 SGHRS and CDR2 YFSETQ come from the germline V gene. The DNA for the CDR3 is TGCGCCAGCAGCTTACGTATGAACACTGAAGCTTTCTTT. Translating it yields CASSLRMNTEAFF.

The gene calls are TRBV2 and TRBJ1-1; D gene unclear. The CDR3 has 14 residues. V dropped 9 bases and J dropped 0 bases, with 14 bases sitting between them. Looked up from germline, CDR1 is SNHLY and CDR2 is FYNNEI. CDR3 protein: CARRAGPMNTEAFF. CDR3 coding DNA: TGTGCCAGAAGGGCAGGTCCCATGAACACTGAAGCTTTCTTT.

The rearrangement links TRBV7-6 to TRBJ1-4, with D perhaps matching TRBD1 (5 bases). V was trimmed by 5 bases and J by 8 bases, leaving 21 bases between them. The germline V gene encodes CDR1 SGHVS and CDR2 FNYEAQ. The CDR3 runs to 16 residues. CDR3 in amino acids: CASSPRWGVAGEKLFF. The CDR3 DNA reads TGTGCCAGCAGCCCCCGGTGGGGGGTAGCGGGGGAAAAACTGTTTTTT.

The chain is built from TRBV19 and TRBJ1-3, with D perhaps matching TRBD1 (5 bases). CDR3 length: 17 residues. Per the germline V gene, CDR1 is LNHDA and CDR2 is SQIVND (reference sequence). V was cut by 5 bases and J by 0 bases, with 17 bases left in between. In DNA, the CDR3 is TGTGCCAGTAGTTCCCCCCCCCAGGGATTCTCTGGAAACACCATATATTTT. It translates to CASSSPPQGFSGNTIYF.

The chain joins TRBV6-5 to TRBJ1-1; D uncertain. CDR1 and CDR2 (germline): MNHEY, SVGAGI. CDR3 length: 14 amino acids. V was trimmed by 0 bases and J by 6 bases, leaving 11 bases between them. The CDR3 nucleotides read TGTGCCAGCAGTTACTCAGGGTCCGGGGCTGAAGCTTTCTTT. It encodes CASSYSGSGAEAFF.

This clone was counted once. V usage is TRBV27 and J usage is TRBJ1-1; D gene unclear. Germline lookup yields CDR1 MNHEY and CDR2 SMNVEV (reference sequence). Trimming shortened V by 6 bases and J by 4 bases, and 18 bases separated the two germline ends. The CDR3 totals 15 residues. The CDR3 bases are TGTGCCAGCAGCCGTAGCGGGATTTTGAGCACTGAAGCTTTCTTT. Protein sequence: CASSRSGILSTEAFF.

In DNA form, the CDR3 reads TGTGCCAGCAGCGTAGGGGACTTCGACAATGAGCAGTTCTTC. This gives the protein CASSVGDFDNEQFF. The chain has TRBV9 and TRBJ2-1; tentative D call: TRBD2 (6 bases). In germline, CDR1 is SGDLS, CDR2 YYNGEE. CDR3 length: 14 amino acids. V lost 0 bases, J lost 5 bases, and 9 bases lay in between. The full variable domain, completed using reference TRBV9 and TRBJ2-1, is DSGVTQTPKHLITATGQRVTLRCSPRSGDLSVYWYQQSLDQGLQFLIQYYNGEERAKGNILERFSAQQFPDLHSELNLSSLELGDSALYFCASSVGDFDNEQFFGPGTRLTVL.

This clone was recorded once. This chain links TRBV13 with TRBJ2-1; perhaps D is TRBD1 or TRBD2 (5 bases each). The germline CDR1 and CDR2 sequences are PRHDT and FYEKMQ (reference sequence). Trimming removed 6 bases at V and 2 bases at J, with 17 bases between. The CDR3 runs to 16 residues. In DNA form, the CDR3 reads TGTGCCAGCAGGTCCTCTAGGGTGGGACCCTACAATGAGCAGTTCTTC. Amino acids: CASRSSRVGPYNEQFF.

The chain links TRBV27 to TRBJ1-1; TRBD1 might be the D (5 bases). This CDR3 comprises 13 residues. V was cut by 5 bases and J by 8 bases, with 15 bases left in between. From germline, CDR1 is MNHEY and CDR2 SMNVEV (reference sequence). CDR3 loop: CASSMIERTEAFF. CDR3 in DNA: TGTGCCAGCAGTATGATTGAACGGACAGAAGCTTTCTTT.

The rearrangement links TRBV7-8 to TRBJ1-3; TRBD1 is a possible D gene (5 bases). In germline, CDR1 is SGHVS, CDR2 FQNEAQ. Trimming stripped 3 bases from V and 0 bases from J, with 9 bases between. The CDR3 consists of 15 residues. Written as DNA, the CDR3 is TGTGCCAGCAGCTTCTCAGGGAGCTCTGGAAACACCATATATTTT. This translates into CASSFSGSSGNTIYF.